The 19 T cell receptor beta chains reported below all come from one sample, sequenced in a study of blood T cell repertoires in COVID-19. Using immunoSEQ multiplex PCR, the repertoire was profiled, and TCRdb retains in-frame clones only, with some absent. The top ten hold roughly a quarter of the sample, which has about 50,000 clones, approximately 90% seen once. The sample was peripheral blood. The receptor source for this set is a woman aged 80 or older with acute or convalescent COVID-19.

The chain is built from TRBV7-8 and TRBJ1-1; D is ambiguous. Trimming pared 4 bases from V and 0 bases from J, leaving 12 bases between. Germline V lookup: CDR1 SGHVS, CDR2 FQNEAQ. The CDR3 totals 15 residues. CDR3 DNA sequence: TGTGCCAGCAGCTCTACTGGGCACCTGAACACTGAAGCTTTCTTT. Translating gives CASSSTGHLNTEAFF.

The chain joins TRBV7-2 to TRBJ1-2, with 7 bases aligning to TRBD1. Germline V gives CDR1 SGHTA, CDR2 FQGNSA. J gave up 2 bases and V 3 bases, and 6 bases lay outside the gene matches. The CDR3 is made up of 15 amino acids. CDR3: CASSFKKGANYGYTF. The CDR3 DNA is TGTGCCAGCAGCTTTAAGAAGGGGGCCAACTATGGCTACACCTTC.

The chain links TRBV25-1 to TRBJ1-3; D is unresolved. From germline, CDR1 is MGHDK and CDR2 SYGVNS. This CDR3 spans 16 amino acids. Trimming cost V 1 base and J 2 bases, with 12 bases left between them. DNA of the CDR3: TGTGCCAGCAGTGAATGGACGGGAGGTCCTGGAAACACCATATATTTT. It yields the protein CASSEWTGGPGNTIYF.

The gene calls are TRBV2 and TRBJ1-5; D is undetermined. The germline V gene encodes CDR1 SNHLY and CDR2 FYNNEI. The CDR3 sequence is 16 residues long. V lost 3 bases and J lost 4, with 16 bases in between. CDR3 loop: CASSEVGGLVNQPQHF. The CDR3 nucleotides read TGTGCCAGCAGTGAGGTCGGCGGATTAGTAAATCAGCCCCAGCATTTT.

The chain joins TRBV9 to TRBJ2-1, with 7 bases fitting TRBD2. From germline, CDR1 is SGDLS and CDR2 YYNGEE. There are 15 residues in the CDR3. V shed 0 bases, J shed 5 bases, and the junction held 5 bases outside the gene matches. For the CDR3, the DNA is TGTGCCAGCAGCGTAGTAATTGCGGGGGACAATGAGCAGTTCTTC. Translated: CASSVVIAGDNEQFF.

This clone was seen once. This chain uses TRBV30 with TRBJ1-1; 9 bases line up with TRBD1. CDR1 and CDR2 from the germline V gene are GTSNPN and SVGIG (reference sequence). V dropped 2 bases and J dropped 3; count of bases not matched to a gene: 4. The CDR3 has 14 residues. In nucleotides, the CDR3 is TGTGCCTGGAGTTCACGGGACAGGGACACTGAAGCTTTCTTT. This sequence encodes CAWSSRDRDTEAFF. The variable domain in full, completed from reference TRBV30 and TRBJ1-1, reads SQTIHQWPATLVQPVGSPLSLECTVEGTSNPNLYWYRQAAGRGLQLLFYSVGIGQISSEVPQNLSASRPQDRQFILSSKKLLLSDSGFYLCAWSSRDRDTEAFFGQGTRLTVV.

This chain connects TRBV19 to TRBJ2-5; 8 bases are a match to TRBD2. Germline V gene sequence: CDR1 LNHDA, CDR2 SQIVND (reference sequence). J was trimmed by 4 bases and V by 4 bases; bases with no gene match: 5. The CDR3 runs 14 residues. The CDR3 sequence: CASSTSGGLETQYF. In DNA form, the CDR3 reads TGTGCCAGTAGTACCAGCGGGGGCCTAGAGACCCAGTACTTC.

The rearrangement links TRBV30 to TRBJ2-4, with 7 bases fitting TRBD2. In germline, CDR1 is GTSNPN, CDR2 SVGIG (reference sequence). V dropped 5 bases and J dropped 0; count of bases not matched to a gene: 16. The CDR3 sequence is 18 residues long. CDR3 in amino acids: CAWERGSGGMVAKNIQYF. In DNA, the CDR3 is TGTGCCTGGGAAAGAGGGTCGGGGGGTATGGTAGCCAAAAACATTCAGTACTTC.

The V and J genes are TRBV4-1 and TRBJ1-2; 11 bases fit TRBD1. This CDR3 is built from 16 residues. After removal of 3 bases from V and 4 bases from J, the junction contained 7 bases not matched to a gene. Germline CDR1 MGHRA, CDR2 YSYEKL. The CDR3 nucleotides read TGCGCCAGCAGCCACCCCCGGGACAGGGGGAGCTATGGCTACACCTTC. As protein: CASSHPRDRGSYGYTF.

This clone is a singleton in its sample. This chain links TRBV3-1 (or the pseudogene TRBV3-2) with TRBJ1-6; 12 bases fit TRBD1. Germline V lookup: CDR1 LGHDT, CDR2 YNNKEL (reference sequence). This CDR3 spans 16 amino acids. J was trimmed by 6 bases and V by 4 bases; bases with no gene match: 4. CDR3 sequence (DNA): TGTGCCAGCAGCCGGGACAGGGGGCCATCTAATTCACCCCTCCACTTT. Its translation: CASSRDRGPSNSPLHF.

The chain combines TRBV19 with TRBJ2-2, with 10 bases matching TRBD1. The CDR3 contains 15 residues. J was trimmed by 3 bases and V by 7 bases; bases with no gene match: 5. CDR1 is LNHDA, CDR2 SQIVND, per germline (reference sequence). DNA of the CDR3: TGTGCCAGTACCCGGACAGGGGGAGACACCGGGGAGCTGTTTTTT. Translated, it gives CASTRTGGDTGELFF.

The table lists this clone with a few counts. The gene calls are TRBV4-1 and TRBJ1-6; possible D gene TRBD1, 5 bases. Trimming cost V 4 bases and J 5 bases, with 21 bases left between them. Germline CDR1 reads MGHRA; CDR2 reads YSYEKL. This CDR3 contains 18 residues. Here the CDR3 DNA reads TGCGCCAGCAGCCCTTTTGGGGCTGGAGTATATAATAATTCACCCCTCCACTTT. This translates into CASSPFGAGVYNNSPLHF.

The chain carries TRBV10-3 and TRBJ2-3, with a possible D match to TRBD2 (6 bases). The germline gives CDR1 ENHRY, CDR2 SYGVKD. Trimming took off 4 bases at V and 1 base at J, with 9 bases between the two ends. The CDR3 is made up of 14 amino acids. This chain's CDR3 is CAISAASGTDTQYF. For the CDR3, the DNA is TGTGCCATCAGTGCGGCTAGCGGCACAGATACGCAGTATTTT.

This chain joins TRBV3-1 (or the pseudogene TRBV3-2) and TRBJ2-3, with D possibly being TRBD1 (5 bases). The V gene lost 4 bases and the J gene lost 0 bases, with 8 bases spanning the gap. The length of the CDR3 is 14 residues. CDR1 is LGHDT and CDR2 is YNNKEL in the germline V gene (reference sequence). In nucleotides, the CDR3 is TGTGCCAGCAGCCTAGGGGTCAGCACAGATACGCAGTATTTT. It translates to CASSLGVSTDTQYF.

The chain couples TRBV18 to TRBJ2-3, with 9 nucleotides matching TRBD2. Trimming removed 7 bases from V and 5 bases from J; junction bases left unmatched: 13. The CDR3 length is 16 residues. Germline CDR1 reads KGHSH; CDR2 reads LQKENI. The CDR3 DNA is TGTGCCAGCTTACCGACCAGCGGGGGGATGGGAGATACGCAGTATTTT. Encoded protein: CASLPTSGGMGDTQYF.

The chain employs TRBV12-3 or TRBV12-4 and TRBJ2-1; D possibly corresponds to TRBD2 (5 bases). The CDR3 length is 13 residues. Between the trimmed V and J ends, which lost 2 bases and 8 bases, there was a span of 10 bases. CDR3 amino acids: CASSLISRDEQFF. In DNA, the CDR3 is TGTGCCAGCAGTTTAATCTCGCGGGATGAGCAGTTCTTC.

The chain has TRBV14 and TRBJ1-4, with D tentatively TRBD1 (5 bases). The CDR3 has 15 amino acids. Germline V gene lookup returns CDR1 SGHDN and CDR2 FVKESK. V was trimmed by 1 base and J by 7 bases, leaving 13 bases between them. CDR3 loop: CASSQAGGRCEKLFF. The CDR3 DNA reads as TGTGCCAGCAGCCAAGCGGGGGGGAGGTGTGAAAAACTGTTTTTT.

The chain has TRBV7-8 and TRBJ2-1; 7 nucleotides match TRBD1. V was pared by 5 bases and J by 9 bases, with 13 bases of the junction left unmatched. There are 15 residues in the CDR3. CDR1 and CDR2 (germline): SGHVS, FQNEAQ. This CDR3 is CASSTRQGELSEQFF. CDR3 bases: TGTGCCAGCAGCACTCGACAGGGTGAATTGAGTGAGCAGTTCTTC.

The genes are TRBV3-1 (or the pseudogene TRBV3-2) and TRBJ2-3, with D possibly being TRBD1 (6 bases). The V and J ends lost 1 base and 3 bases respectively, with 14 bases between them. Germline assignment: CDR1 LGHDT and CDR2 YNNKEL (reference sequence). The CDR3 consists of 16 residues. The CDR3 region is CASSQGTPRGTDTQYF. CDR3 coding DNA: TGTGCCAGCAGCCAAGGGACACCGAGGGGGACAGATACGCAGTATTTT.